The clone carrying this T cell receptor beta chain has just one count. Its antigen is as yet unknown. This sample stems from a study of long-term antiretroviral therapy in people with HIV. Samples were assayed with immunoSEQ v3.0 at survey level. Clones were read by immunoSEQ multiplex PCR, and TCRdb kept only the in-frame ones, dropping some. The sample has about 28,000 clones, nearly 95% seen once. V was trimmed by 5 bases and J by 9 bases, leaving 23 bases between them. The CDR3 is 16 amino acids. CDR1 is PRHDT, CDR2 FYEKMQ, per germline (reference sequence). General study results and limits: Repertoires from HIV showed CDR3 length ranges narrower than those of controls. ART-treated samples gained diversity yet remained below transplant donor controls.

The material sequenced was unsorted PBMCs, taken roughly 6.3 years after starting antiretroviral therapy. The origin of this receptor is a man aged 25-45 years with HIV. The J gene is TRBJ2-1, the V gene TRBV13; D is unresolved. The CDR3 sequence: CASSLDPRATLFEQFF. CDR3 in DNA: TGTGCCAGCAGCCTAGACCCTCGGGCTACCCTCTTTGAGCAGTTCTTC. Full variable domain (remainder filled in from reference TRBV13 and TRBJ2-1): AAGVIQSPRHLIKEKRETATLKCYPIPRHDTVYWYQQGPGQDPQFLISFYEKMQSDKGSIPDRFSAQQFSDYHSELNMSSLELGDSALYFCASSLDPRATLFEQFFGPGTRLTVL.